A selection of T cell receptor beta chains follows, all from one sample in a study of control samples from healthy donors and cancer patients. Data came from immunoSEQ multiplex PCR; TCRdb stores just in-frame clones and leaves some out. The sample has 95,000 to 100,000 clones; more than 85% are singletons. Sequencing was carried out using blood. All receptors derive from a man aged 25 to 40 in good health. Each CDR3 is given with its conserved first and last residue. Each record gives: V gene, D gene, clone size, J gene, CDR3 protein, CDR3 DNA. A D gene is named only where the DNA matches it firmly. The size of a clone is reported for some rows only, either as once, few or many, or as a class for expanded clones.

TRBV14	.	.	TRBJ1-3	CASSRTGTRSGNTIYF	TGTGCCAGCAGCCGAACAGGGACCCGCTCTGGAAACACCATATATTTT
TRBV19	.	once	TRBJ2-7	CASTQGGGVHEQYF	TGTGCCAGTACCCAGGGTGGAGGGGTCCACGAGCAGTACTTC
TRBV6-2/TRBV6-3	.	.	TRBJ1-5	CASSYSGRLNQPQHF	TGTGCCAGCAGTTACTCGGGGCGGCTAAATCAGCCCCAGCATTTT
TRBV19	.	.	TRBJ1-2	CASSTAAGANYGYTF	TGTGCCAGTAGTACGGCAGCGGGAGCTAACTATGGCTACACCTTC
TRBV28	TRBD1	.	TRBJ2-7	CASSFVFGQGTYEQYF	TGTGCCAGCAGTTTCGTCTTTGGACAGGGAACCTACGAGCAGTACTTC
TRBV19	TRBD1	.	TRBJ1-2	CASSRQGANGYTF	TGTGCCAGTAGTAGACAGGGGGCAAATGGCTACACCTTC
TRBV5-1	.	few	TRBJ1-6	CASSAGVSYNSPLHF	TGCGCCAGCAGCGCGGGAGTTTCCTATAATTCACCCCTCCACTTT
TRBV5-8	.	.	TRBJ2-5	CASSFQGQETQYF	TGTGCCAGCAGCTTTCAGGGGCAAGAGACCCAGTACTTC
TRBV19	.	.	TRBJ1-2	CASSGRTASNYGYTF	TGTGCCAGTAGTGGCAGGACAGCTTCTAACTATGGCTACACCTTC
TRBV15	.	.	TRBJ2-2	CATSLGTSTRYGELFF	TGTGCCACCAGCCTAGGGACTTCAACTCGGTACGGGGAGCTGTTTTTT
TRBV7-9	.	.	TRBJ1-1	CASSLEGGVNTEAFF	TGTGCCAGCAGCTTAGAGGGAGGCGTTAACACTGAAGCTTTCTTT
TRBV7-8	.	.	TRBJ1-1	CASSLAKTGLMNTEAFF	TGTGCCAGCAGCTTAGCTAAGACTGGGCTCATGAACACTGAAGCTTTCTTT
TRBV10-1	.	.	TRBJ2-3	CASSADSLRQYF	TGCGCCAGCAGTGCAGACTCCCTGAGGCAGTATTTT
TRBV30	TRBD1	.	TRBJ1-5	CAWSVTGGAQPQHF	TGTGCCTGGAGTGTAACAGGGGGTGCTCAGCCCCAGCATTTT
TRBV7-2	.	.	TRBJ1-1	CASSLGRLNTEAFF	TGTGCCAGCAGCTTGGGACGGTTGAACACTGAAGCTTTCTTT
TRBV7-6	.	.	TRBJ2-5	CASSLTARTSWETQYF	TGTGCCAGCAGCTTAACAGCGCGGACGTCGTGGGAGACCCAGTACTTC
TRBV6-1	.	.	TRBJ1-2	CASSEALGQRNYGYTF	TGTGCCAGCAGTGAAGCGCTGGGGCAAAGGAACTATGGCTACACCTTC
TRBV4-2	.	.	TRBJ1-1	CASSRTSNTEAFF	TGTGCCAGCAGCCGGACGTCGAACACTGAAGCTTTCTTT
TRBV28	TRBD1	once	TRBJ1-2	CASSSERQGRGGGYTF	TGTGCCAGCAGTTCGGAGAGACAGGGCCGGGGTGGGGGCTACACCTTC
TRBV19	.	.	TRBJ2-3	CASSISPVLGADTQYF	TGTGCCAGTAGTATAAGTCCAGTATTAGGTGCAGATACGCAGTATTTT
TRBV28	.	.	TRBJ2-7	CASSFPAGEQYF	TGTGCCAGCAGTTTTCCGGCCGGCGAGCAGTACTTC
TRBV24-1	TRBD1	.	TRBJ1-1	CATQGGTEAFF	TGTGCCACTCAGGGGGGGACTGAAGCTTTCTTT
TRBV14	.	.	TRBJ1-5	CASSQDGGNQPQHF	TGTGCCAGCAGCCAAGATGGAGGCAATCAGCCCCAGCATTTT
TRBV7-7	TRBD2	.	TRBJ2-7	CASSSGLAGAGEQYF	TGTGCCAGCAGCTCGGGACTAGCGGGAGCCGGGGAGCAGTACTTC
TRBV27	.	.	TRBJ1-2	CASSSPGSYGYTF	TGTGCCAGCAGCTCTCCAGGGAGCTATGGCTACACCTTC
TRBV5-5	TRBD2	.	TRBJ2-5	CASSSTRTSGGQETQYF	TGTGCCAGCAGCTCCACACGGACTAGCGGGGGACAAGAGACCCAGTACTTC
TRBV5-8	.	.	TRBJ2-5	CASSPSVGGETQYF	TGTGCCAGCAGCCCCTCGGTAGGAGGAGAGACCCAGTACTTC
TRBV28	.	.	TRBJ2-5	CASIHSGGRGETQYF	TGTGCCAGCATTCATTCTGGGGGGCGCGGTGAGACCCAGTACTTC
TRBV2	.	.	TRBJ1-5	CASSSDNQPQHF	TGTGCCAGCAGTTCTGATAATCAGCCCCAGCATTTT
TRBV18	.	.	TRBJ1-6	CASSPVMQSSYNSPLHF	TGTGCCAGCTCACCGGTGATGCAAAGCTCCTATAATTCACCCCTCCACTTT
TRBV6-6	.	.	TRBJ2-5	CASSSLQGIWETQYF	TGTGCCAGCAGTTCTCTCCAGGGTATATGGGAGACCCAGTACTTC
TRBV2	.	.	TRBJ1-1	CASKSDTREAFF	TGTGCCAGCAAATCGGACACCCGCGAAGCTTTCTTT
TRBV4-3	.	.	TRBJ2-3	CASSHLETGREDTQYF	TGCGCCAGCAGCCATCTCGAGACGGGAAGGGAAGATACGCAGTATTTT
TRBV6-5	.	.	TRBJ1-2	CASSLAPSYGYTF	TGTGCCAGCAGTCTGGCCCCGAGCTATGGCTACACCTTC
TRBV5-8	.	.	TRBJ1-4	CASILGRPLGGKLFF	TGTGCCAGCATCCTGGGGAGGCCCCTAGGCGGAAAACTGTTTTTT
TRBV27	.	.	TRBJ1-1	CASSGWAGAGMNTEAFF	TGTGCCAGCAGTGGGTGGGCAGGGGCGGGCATGAACACTGAAGCTTTCTTT
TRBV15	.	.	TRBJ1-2	CATSRDDRNLRYGYTF	TGTGCCACCAGCAGAGATGATCGAAACCTCCGCTATGGCTACACCTTC
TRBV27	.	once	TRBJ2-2	CASSFSTGNTGELFF	TGTGCCAGCAGTTTCTCGACTGGGAACACCGGGGAGCTGTTTTTT
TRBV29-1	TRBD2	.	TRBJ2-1	CSISGGHYNEQFF	TGCAGCATAAGCGGGGGACATTACAATGAGCAGTTCTTC
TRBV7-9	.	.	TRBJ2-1	CASSSPLGYNEQFF	TGTGCCAGCAGCTCCCCCCTGGGGTACAATGAGCAGTTCTTC
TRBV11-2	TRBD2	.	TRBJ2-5	CASSPDPLGGETQYF	TGTGCCAGCAGCCCTGACCCCCTGGGGGGGGAGACCCAGTACTTC
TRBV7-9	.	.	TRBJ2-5	CASSLTVEETQYF	TGTGCCAGCAGCTTAACAGTAGAAGAGACCCAGTACTTC
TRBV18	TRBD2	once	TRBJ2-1	CASSALAANEQFF	TGTGCCAGCTCCGCCCTAGCGGCCAATGAGCAGTTCTTC
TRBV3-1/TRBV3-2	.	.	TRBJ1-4	CASSQDGASYEEKLFF	TGTGCCAGCAGCCAAGATGGGGCTTCGTACGAAGAAAAACTGTTTTTT
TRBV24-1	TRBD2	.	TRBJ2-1	CATSTPGLAGGDNEQFF	TGTGCCACCAGTACTCCGGGACTAGCGGGGGGTGACAATGAGCAGTTCTTC
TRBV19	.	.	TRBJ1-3	CASSTFVGTSGNTIYF	TGTGCCAGTAGTACATTCGTGGGAACATCTGGAAACACCATATATTTT
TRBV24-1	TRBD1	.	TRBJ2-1	CATSDPRTPGQGFF	TGTGCCACCAGTGATCCACGTACCCCGGGACAGGGGTTCTTC
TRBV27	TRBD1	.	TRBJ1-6	CASSLYKGQHNSPLHF	TGTGCCAGCAGTTTATATAAGGGACAGCATAATTCACCCCTCCACTTT
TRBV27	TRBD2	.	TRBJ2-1	CASGLSGSNEQFF	TGTGCCAGCGGGCTTAGCGGGAGCAATGAGCAGTTCTTC
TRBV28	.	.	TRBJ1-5	CASSSTPRGLVYSNQPQHF	TGTGCCAGCAGTTCTACACCACGAGGGTTAGTTTATAGCAATCAGCCCCAGCATTTT
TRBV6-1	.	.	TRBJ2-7	CASSESSSSSYEQYF	TGTGCCAGCAGTGAATCGAGTTCTAGCTCCTACGAGCAGTACTTC
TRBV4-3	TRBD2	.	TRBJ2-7	CASSQVYSSGSPYEQYF	TGCGCCAGCAGCCAAGTGTATTCTAGCGGGAGTCCCTACGAGCAGTACTTC
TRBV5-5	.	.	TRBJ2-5	CASSGAPTGQETQYF	TGTGCCAGCAGCGGAGCACCGACGGGCCAAGAGACCCAGTACTTC
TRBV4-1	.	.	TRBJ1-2	CASSQDFQGGNFYGYTF	TGCGCCAGCAGCCAAGATTTCCAGGGAGGGAATTTCTATGGCTACACCTTC